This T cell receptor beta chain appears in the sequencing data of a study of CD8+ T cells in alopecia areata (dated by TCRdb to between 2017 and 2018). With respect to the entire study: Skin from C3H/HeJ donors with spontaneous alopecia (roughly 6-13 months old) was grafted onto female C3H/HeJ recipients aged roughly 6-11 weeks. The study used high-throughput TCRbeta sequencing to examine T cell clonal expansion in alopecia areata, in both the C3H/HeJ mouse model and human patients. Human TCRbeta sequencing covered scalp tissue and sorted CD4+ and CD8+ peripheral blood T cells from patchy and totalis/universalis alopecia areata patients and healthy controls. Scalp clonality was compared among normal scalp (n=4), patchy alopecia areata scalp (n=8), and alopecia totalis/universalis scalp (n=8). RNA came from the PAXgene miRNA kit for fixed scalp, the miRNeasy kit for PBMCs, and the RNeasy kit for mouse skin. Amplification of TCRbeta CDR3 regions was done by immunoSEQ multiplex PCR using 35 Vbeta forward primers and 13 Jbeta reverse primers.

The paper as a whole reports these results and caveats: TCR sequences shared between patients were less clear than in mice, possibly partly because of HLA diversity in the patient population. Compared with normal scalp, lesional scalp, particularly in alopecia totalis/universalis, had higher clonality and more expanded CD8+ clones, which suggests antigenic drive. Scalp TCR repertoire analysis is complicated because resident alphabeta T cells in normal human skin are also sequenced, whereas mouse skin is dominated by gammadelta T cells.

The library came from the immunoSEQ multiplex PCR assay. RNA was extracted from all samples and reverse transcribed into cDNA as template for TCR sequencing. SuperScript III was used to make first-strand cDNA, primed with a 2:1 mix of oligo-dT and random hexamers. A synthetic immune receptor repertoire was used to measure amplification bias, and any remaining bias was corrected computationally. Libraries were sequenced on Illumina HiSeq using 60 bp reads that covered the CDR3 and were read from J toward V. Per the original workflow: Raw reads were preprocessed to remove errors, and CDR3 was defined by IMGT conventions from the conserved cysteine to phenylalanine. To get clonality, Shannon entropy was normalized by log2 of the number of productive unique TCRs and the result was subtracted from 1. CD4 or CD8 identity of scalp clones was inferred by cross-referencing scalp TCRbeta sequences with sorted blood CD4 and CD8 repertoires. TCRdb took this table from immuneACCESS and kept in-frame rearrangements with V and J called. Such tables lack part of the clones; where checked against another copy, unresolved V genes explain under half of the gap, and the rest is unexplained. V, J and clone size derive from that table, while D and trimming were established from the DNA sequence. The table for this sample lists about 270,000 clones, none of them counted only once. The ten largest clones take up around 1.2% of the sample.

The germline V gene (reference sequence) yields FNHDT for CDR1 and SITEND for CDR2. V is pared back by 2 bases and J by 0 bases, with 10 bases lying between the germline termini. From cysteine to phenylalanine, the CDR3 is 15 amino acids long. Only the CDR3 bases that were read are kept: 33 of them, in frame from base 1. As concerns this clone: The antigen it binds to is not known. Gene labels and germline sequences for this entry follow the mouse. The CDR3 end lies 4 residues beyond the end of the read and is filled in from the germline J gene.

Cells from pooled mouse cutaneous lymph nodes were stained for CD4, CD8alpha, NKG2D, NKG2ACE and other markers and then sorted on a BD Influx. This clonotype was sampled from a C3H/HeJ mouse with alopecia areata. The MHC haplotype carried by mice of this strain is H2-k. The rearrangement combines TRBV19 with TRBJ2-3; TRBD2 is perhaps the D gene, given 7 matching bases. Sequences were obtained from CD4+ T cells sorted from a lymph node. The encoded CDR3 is CASSIGGLSAETLYF. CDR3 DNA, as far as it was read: TGTGCCAGCAGTATCGGGGGGCTAAGTGCAGAA. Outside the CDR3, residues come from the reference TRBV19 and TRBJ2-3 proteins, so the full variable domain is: GGIITQTPKFLIGQEGQKLTLKCQQNFNHDTMYWYRQDSGKGLRLIYYSITENDLQKGDLSEGYDASREKKSSFSLTVTSAQKNEMAVFLCASSIGGLSAETLYFGSGTRLTVL.